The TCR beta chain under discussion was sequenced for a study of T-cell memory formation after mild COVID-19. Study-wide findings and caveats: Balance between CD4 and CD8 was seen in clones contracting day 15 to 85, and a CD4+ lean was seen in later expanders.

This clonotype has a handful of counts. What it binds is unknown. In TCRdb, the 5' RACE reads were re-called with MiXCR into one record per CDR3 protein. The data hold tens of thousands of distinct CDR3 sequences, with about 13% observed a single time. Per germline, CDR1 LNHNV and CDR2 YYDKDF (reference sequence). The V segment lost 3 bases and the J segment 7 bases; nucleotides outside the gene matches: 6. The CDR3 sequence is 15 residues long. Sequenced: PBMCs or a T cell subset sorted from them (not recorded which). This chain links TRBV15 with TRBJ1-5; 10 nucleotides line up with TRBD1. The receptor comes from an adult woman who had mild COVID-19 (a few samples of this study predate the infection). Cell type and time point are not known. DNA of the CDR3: TGTGCCACCAGCAGCGACAGGGGGCGAAGGCAGCCCCAGCATTTT. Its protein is CATSSDRGRRQPQHF.